This T cell receptor beta chain derives from a study of blood T cell repertoires in COVID-19. Authors' methods: Amplification with reference gene primers provided the estimates of nucleated cell counts. Generated by immunoSEQ multiplex PCR, the TCRdb table keeps only in-frame clones and is missing some. The V and J calls and clone size are taken from that table; D and trimming were inferred from the DNA. Of over 450,000 clones in the sample, approximately 88% were seen once. V was pared by 4 bases and J by 5 bases, with 22 bases between. In germline, CDR1 is SGHRS, CDR2 YFSETQ. The CDR3 contains 17 residues.

V and J are TRBV5-1 and TRBJ1-5; no reliable D call. Sequenced input: peripheral blood. The sequence derives from a woman aged 50 to 60 with COVID-19, enrolled during active disease. The CDR3 loop reads CASSPYGGGGRDQPQHF. In DNA form, the CDR3 reads TGCGCCAGCAGCCCGTATGGTGGTGGAGGTAGGGATCAGCCCCAGCATTTT. The full variable domain, with the rest looked up from reference TRBV5-1 and TRBJ1-5, is KAGVTQTPRYLIKTRGQQVTLSCSPISGHRSVSWYQQTPGQGLQFLFEYFSETQRNKGNFPGRFSGRQFSNSRSEMNVSTLELGDSALYLCASSPYGGGGRDQPQHFGDGTRLSIL.